This TCR beta chain was recorded in a study of T cells in Graves' hyperthyroidism and ophthalmopathy. Study findings and constraints: Separation of ophthalmopathy from stable hyperthyroidism was achieved by a 13 V-J model. Also found in blood were most expanded thyroid clonotypes above 0.001.

The source of the PBMCs was 8.5 to 10 ml of fresh peripheral blood. As for this clonotype: The antigen is unknown.

With 5 bases removed from V and 6 bases from J, the gap between germline ends came to 14 bases. CDR3 size: 14 residues. The germline V gene has CDR1 MNHNS and CDR2 SASEGT. Amplification of TCR beta CDR3 regions used RNA as the template. First-round RT-PCR with HTBI primers amplified the TCR CDR3 region. TCRdb redid the calling of the multiplex PCR reads with MiXCR, one entry per CDR3 protein. This sample has over 350,000 distinct CDR3 sequences, with about 14% found just once. The sequenced material came from blood. The receptor's source is a man aged 50 to 59 with Graves' ophthalmopathy. This chain uses TRBV6-1 with TRBJ2-1; D might be TRBD1 (6 bases). For the CDR3, the DNA is TGTGCCAGCAGTTTCCGGGACACTAGCAATGAGCAGTTCTTC. This gives the protein CASSFRDTSNEQFF.